Described below is a single TCR beta chain sequence and its context. The treatment denotes: 19 received Ad26.COV2.S at low or high dose, single or two shots; about 5 received placebo; per-sample allocation not given. Specimen acquisition occurred on day 63 following the initial vaccine or placebo injection. This record comes from a study of Ad26.COV2.S vaccination and SARS-CoV-2 variants. Study-level background: As a participant in COV1001, the donor was in the Ad26.COV2.S trial arm. Each vaccinee took Ad26.COV2.S intramuscularly, once or twice 56 days apart.

The CDR3 has 14 amino acids. CDR1 KGHSH and CDR2 LQKENI come from the germline V gene. Trimming pared 3 bases from V and 4 bases from J, leaving 11 bases between. Sequencing used immunoSEQ multiplex PCR; TCRdb keeps in-frame clones, though not all of them. The sample shows fewer than 300,000 clones, 70% to 90% of them seen only once. Sequences were derived from peripheral blood, sampled in a trial of Ad26.COV2.S vaccine versus placebo. This chain connects TRBV18 to TRBJ2-3, with D hard to call. This sequence originates from a person aged 18 to 59 who received the Ad26.COV2.S COVID-19 vaccine or a placebo. The CDR3 sequence is CASSPRSGADTQYF. The CDR3 nucleotides read TGTGCCAGCTCACCCCGTAGTGGGGCAGATACGCAGTATTTT.